This TCR beta chain originates from a study of T cell responses to AZD1222 COVID-19 vaccine. Study observations and caveats: In all cases, repertoires were sampled only after the peak T cell response. Baseline seropositivity occurred in only a handful of AZD1222 recipients. White British donors predominated, females outnumbered males, and clonal diversity was possibly underestimated. Vaccination with two AZD1222 doses was followed by a rise in Spike-specific TCR breadth and depth.

The protocol was immunoSEQ multiplex PCR, while the TCRdb copy is restricted to in-frame clones and leaves out a portion. The sample has 150,000 to 200,000 clones; about 92% are singletons. On this clone itself: What it binds is unknown.

V gave up 2 bases and J gave up 3 bases; unmatched junction bases: 3. The germline V gene has CDR1 LGHNA and CDR2 YNFKEQ. This CDR3 comprises 16 residues. The clonotype comes from an adult who received the AZD1222 COVID-19 vaccine. Specimen: peripheral blood, collected 28 days after the second AZD1222 dose. V is TRBV4-2 and J is TRBJ2-6; 8 nucleotides align to TRBD1. CDR3 in amino acids: CASSQQGARGANVLTF. The DNA for the CDR3 is TGTGCCAGCAGCCAACAGGGGGCGCGTGGGGCCAACGTCCTGACTTTC.